This T cell receptor (beta chain) comes out of a study of T cell repertoires in cytomegalovirus infection. On the study more broadly: Shared public TCR beta signatures pointed to both CMV infection and a matching HLA type. General observations from the study: Public TCR beta family frequency separated CMV-and-HLA carriers, including in an independent cohort. HLA-C-restricted CMV clonotypes gave the most frequent clonotype in two of eight donors.

MiXCR, applied by TCRdb to the reads, yields one record per CDR3 protein. The sample comprises 150,000 to 200,000 distinct CDR3 sequences, approximately 28% of which are singletons, and roughly 31% rests with the top ten. This CDR3 is built from 15 residues. Germline V gene lookup returns CDR1 DFQATT and CDR2 SNEGSKA (reference sequence). The J segment lost 0 bases and the V segment lost 4 bases, leaving 4 bases of the junction unmatched. Note on this clonotype: Its antigen remains unidentified.

The receptor comes from a human donor in good health (CMV status not recorded). Some clones in this sample may be carry-over from other donors' samples. The chain combines TRBV20-1 with TRBJ2-3; 10 bases fit TRBD2. Material for sequencing was PBMCs. CDR3 in amino acids: CSAISGGTSTDTQYF. Written as DNA, the CDR3 is TGCAGTGCTATTAGCGGGGGGACCAGCACAGATACGCAGTATTTT.